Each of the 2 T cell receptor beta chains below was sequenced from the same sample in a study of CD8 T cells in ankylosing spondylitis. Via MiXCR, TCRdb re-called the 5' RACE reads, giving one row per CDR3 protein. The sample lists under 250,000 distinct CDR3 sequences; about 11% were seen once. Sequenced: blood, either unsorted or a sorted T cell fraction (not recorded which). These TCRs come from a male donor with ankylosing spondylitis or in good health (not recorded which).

DNA for the CDR3: TGTGCCAGCAGTTACGTCACAGAACAAGGCTACACCTTC. Its translation: CASSYVTEQGYTF. The J gene is TRBJ1-2, the V gene TRBV12-3 or TRBV12-4; no reliable D call. V was shortened by 4 bases and J by 8 bases, with 14 bases between the two germline ends. The CDR3 is 13 residues long.

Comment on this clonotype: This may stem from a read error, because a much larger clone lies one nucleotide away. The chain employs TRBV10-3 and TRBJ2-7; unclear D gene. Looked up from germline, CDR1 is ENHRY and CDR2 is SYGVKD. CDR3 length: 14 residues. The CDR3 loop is CPISERGTVYEQYF. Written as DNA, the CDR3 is TGTCCCATCAGTGAACGTGGTACCGTTTACGAGCAGTACTTC.